This T cell receptor (beta chain) was recorded in a study of T cell responses to AZD1222 COVID-19 vaccine. Assay used: immunoSEQ multiplex PCR; TCRdb lists only in-frame clones, some missing. The sample has about 120,000 clones, just over 90% seen once. V lost 0 bases and J 3 bases, leaving 12 bases between the germline ends. This CDR3 is built from 15 residues. From germline, CDR1 is MNHEY and CDR2 SVGEGT. The origin of this receptor is an adult in good health. The genes are TRBV6-2 or TRBV6-3 and TRBJ2-7; D is perhaps TRBD1 (5 bases). The sequencing used peripheral blood, collected on day 0 of AZD1222 vaccination. This CDR3 is CASSYSIPGIYEQYF. As DNA, the CDR3 is TGTGCCAGCAGTTACTCGATTCCAGGGATCTACGAGCAGTACTTC.